This TCR beta chain was sequenced in a study of graft-versus-host responses after intestinal transplantation. Libraries were prepared by immunoSEQ multiplex PCR; TCRdb keeps only in-frame clonotypes and omits some of them. The data contain about 88,000 clones, just under 95% of them singletons. Germline V gene lookup returns CDR1 SEHNR and CDR2 FQNEAQ (reference sequence). V lost 5 bases and J 4 bases, leaving 11 bases between the germline ends. CDR3 length: 13 amino acids. As regards this clone: No antigen is known for it.

The starting material was unstimulated CD4+ T cells sorted from spleen or lymph node cells, obtained before intestinal transplant. The receptor was isolated from a human donor who received an intestinal transplant. V and J are TRBV7-9 and TRBJ1-1; D is ambiguous. The CDR3 loop reads CASSPRWGTEAFF. In nucleotides, the CDR3 is TGTGCCAGCAGCCCCCGTTGGGGCACTGAAGCTTTCTTT.